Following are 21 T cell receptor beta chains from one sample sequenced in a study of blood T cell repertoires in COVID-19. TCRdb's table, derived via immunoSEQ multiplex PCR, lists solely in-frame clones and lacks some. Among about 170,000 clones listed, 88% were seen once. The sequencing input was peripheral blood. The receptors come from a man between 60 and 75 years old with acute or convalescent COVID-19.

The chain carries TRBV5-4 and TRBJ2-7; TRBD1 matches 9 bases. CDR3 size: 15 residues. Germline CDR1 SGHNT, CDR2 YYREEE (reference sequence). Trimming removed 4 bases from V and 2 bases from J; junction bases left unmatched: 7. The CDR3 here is CASSPADRGTYEQYF. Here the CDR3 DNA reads TGTGCCAGCAGCCCGGCGGACAGGGGCACCTACGAGCAGTACTTC.

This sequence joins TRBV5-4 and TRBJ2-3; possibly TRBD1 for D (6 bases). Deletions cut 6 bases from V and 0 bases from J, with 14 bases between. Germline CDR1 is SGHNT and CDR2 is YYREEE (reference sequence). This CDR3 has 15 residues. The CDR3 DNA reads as TGTGCCAGCAACCACGGGACACCGAGCACAGATACGCAGTATTTT. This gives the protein CASNHGTPSTDTQYF.

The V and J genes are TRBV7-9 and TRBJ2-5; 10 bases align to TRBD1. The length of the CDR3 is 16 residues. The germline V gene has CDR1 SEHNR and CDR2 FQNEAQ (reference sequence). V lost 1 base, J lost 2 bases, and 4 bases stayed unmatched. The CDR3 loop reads CASSLVTGGLQETQYF. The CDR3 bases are TGTGCCAGCAGCTTAGTGACAGGGGGCTTACAAGAGACCCAGTACTTC. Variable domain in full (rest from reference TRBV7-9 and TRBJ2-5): DTGVSQNPRHKITKRGQNVTFRCDPISEHNRLYWYRQTLGQGPEFLTYFQNEAQLEKSRLLSDRFSAERPKGSFSTLEIQRTEQGDSAMYLCASSLVTGGLQETQYFGPGTRLLVL.

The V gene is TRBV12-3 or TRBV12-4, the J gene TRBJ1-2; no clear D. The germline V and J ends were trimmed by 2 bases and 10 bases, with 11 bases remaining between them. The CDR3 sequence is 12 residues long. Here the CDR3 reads CASSLSPPIYTF. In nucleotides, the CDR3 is TGTGCCAGCAGTTTAAGCCCACCAATCTACACCTTC.

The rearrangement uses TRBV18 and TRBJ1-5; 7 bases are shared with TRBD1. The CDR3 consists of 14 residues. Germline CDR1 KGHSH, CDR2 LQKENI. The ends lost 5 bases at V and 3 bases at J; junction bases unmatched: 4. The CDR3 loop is CASSGTALNQPQHF. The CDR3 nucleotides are TGTGCCAGCTCAGGGACAGCCCTCAATCAGCCCCAGCATTTT.

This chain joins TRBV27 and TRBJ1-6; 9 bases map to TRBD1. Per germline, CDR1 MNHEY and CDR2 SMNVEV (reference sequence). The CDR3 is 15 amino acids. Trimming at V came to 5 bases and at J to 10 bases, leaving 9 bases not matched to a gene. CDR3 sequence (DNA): TGTGCCAGCAGTGCCTTGACAGGGGGGAAATCACCCCTCCACTTT. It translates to CASSALTGGKSPLHF.

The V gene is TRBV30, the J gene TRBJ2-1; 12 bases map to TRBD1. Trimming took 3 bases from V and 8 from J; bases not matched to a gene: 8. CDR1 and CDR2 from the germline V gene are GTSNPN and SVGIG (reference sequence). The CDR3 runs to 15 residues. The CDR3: CAWSRDRGRFDEQFF. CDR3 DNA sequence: TGTGCCTGGAGCCGGGACAGGGGGCGCTTTGATGAGCAGTTCTTC.

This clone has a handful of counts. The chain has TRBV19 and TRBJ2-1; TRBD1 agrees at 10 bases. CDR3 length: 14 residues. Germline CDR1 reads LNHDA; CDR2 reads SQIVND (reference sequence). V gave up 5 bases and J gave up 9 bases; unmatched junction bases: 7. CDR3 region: CASSPGQGSSEQFF. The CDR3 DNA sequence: TGTGCCAGTAGTCCGGGACAGGGGTCCAGTGAGCAGTTCTTC.

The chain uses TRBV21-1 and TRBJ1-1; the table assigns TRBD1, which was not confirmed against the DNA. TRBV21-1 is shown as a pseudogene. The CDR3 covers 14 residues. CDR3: CASSKALQVPQAFF. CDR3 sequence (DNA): TGTGCCAGCAGCAAAGCGCTACAGGTCCCGCAAGCTTTCTTT.

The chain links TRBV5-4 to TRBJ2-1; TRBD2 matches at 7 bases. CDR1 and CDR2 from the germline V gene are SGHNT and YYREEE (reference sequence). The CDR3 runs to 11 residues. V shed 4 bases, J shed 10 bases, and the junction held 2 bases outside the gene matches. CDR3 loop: CASSRSGEQFF. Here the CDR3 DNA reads TGTGCCAGCAGCCGTAGCGGGGAGCAGTTCTTC.

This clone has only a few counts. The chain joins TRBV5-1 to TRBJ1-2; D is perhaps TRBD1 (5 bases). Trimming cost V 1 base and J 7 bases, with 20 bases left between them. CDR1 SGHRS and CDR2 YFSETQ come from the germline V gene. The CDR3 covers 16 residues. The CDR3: CASSLSFRVQETGYTF. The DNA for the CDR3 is TGCGCCAGCAGCTTGTCCTTCAGGGTGCAGGAAACTGGCTACACCTTC. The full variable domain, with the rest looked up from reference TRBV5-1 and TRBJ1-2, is KAGVTQTPRYLIKTRGQQVTLSCSPISGHRSVSWYQQTPGQGLQFLFEYFSETQRNKGNFPGRFSGRQFSNSRSEMNVSTLELGDSALYLCASSLSFRVQETGYTFGSGTRLTVV.

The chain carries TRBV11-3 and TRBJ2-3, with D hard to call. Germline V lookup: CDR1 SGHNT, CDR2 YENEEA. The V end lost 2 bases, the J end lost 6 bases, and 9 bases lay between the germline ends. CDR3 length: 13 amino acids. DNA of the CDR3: TGTGCCAGCAGCTTACCCTCCGGGGATACGCAGTATTTT. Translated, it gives CASSLPSGDTQYF.

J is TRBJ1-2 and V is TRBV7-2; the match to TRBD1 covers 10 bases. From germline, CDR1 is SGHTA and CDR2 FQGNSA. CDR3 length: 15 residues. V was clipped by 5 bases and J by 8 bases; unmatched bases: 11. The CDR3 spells CASSPGGQGVYGYTF. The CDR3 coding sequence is TGTGCCAGCAGCCCCGGAGGACAGGGGGTGTACGGCTACACCTTC.

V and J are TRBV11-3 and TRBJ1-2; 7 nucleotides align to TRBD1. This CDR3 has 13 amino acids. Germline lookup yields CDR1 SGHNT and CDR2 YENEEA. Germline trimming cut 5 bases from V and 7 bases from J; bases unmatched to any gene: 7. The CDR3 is CASSPYRGGGYTF. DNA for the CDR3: TGTGCCAGCAGCCCCTACAGGGGTGGTGGCTACACCTTC.

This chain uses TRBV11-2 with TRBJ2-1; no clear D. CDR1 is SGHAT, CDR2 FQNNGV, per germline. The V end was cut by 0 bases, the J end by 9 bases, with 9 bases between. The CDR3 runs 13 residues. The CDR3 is CASSLDQRGEQFF. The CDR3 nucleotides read TGTGCCAGCAGCTTAGATCAGCGCGGTGAGCAGTTCTTC.

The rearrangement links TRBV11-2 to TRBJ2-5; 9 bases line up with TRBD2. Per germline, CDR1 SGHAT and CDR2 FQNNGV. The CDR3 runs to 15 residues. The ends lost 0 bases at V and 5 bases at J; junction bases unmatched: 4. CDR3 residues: CASSLDSGRWETQYF. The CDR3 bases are TGTGCCAGCAGCTTAGACAGCGGGAGGTGGGAGACCCAGTACTTC.

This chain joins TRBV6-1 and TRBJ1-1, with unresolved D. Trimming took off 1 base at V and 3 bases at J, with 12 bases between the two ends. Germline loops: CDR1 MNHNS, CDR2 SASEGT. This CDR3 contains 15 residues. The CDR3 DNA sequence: TGTGCCAGCAGTGAAGGTGGGTTTGAGGACACTGAAGCTTTCTTT. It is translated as CASSEGGFEDTEAFF.

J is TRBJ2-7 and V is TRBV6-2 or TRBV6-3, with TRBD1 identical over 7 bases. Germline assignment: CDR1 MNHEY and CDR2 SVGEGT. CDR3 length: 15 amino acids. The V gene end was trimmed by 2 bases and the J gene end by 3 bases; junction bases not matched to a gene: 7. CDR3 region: CASSYDRPGGYEQYV. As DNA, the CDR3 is TGTGCCAGCAGTTACGATCGGCCAGGGGGCTACGAGCAGTACGTC.

The CDR3 protein is CAISDLAGVRSYNEQFF. CDR3 nucleotides: TGTGCCATCAGTGATCTAGCGGGAGTAAGGTCCTACAATGAGCAGTTCTTC. J is TRBJ2-1 and V is TRBV10-3; 10 positions match TRBD2. The ends lost 3 bases at V and 1 base at J; junction bases unmatched: 6. Germline CDR1 reads ENHRY; CDR2 reads SYGVKD. The CDR3 has 17 residues.

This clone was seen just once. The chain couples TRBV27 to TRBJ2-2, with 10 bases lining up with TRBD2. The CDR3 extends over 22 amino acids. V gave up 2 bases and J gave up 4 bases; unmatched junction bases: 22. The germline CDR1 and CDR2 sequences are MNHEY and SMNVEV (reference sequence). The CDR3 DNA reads TGTGCCAGCAGTTTACTCTCGAGCGGGGGGGGCCTTTCTAGCCTTTTCACCGGGGAGCTGTTTTTT. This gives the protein CASSLLSSGGGLSSLFTGELFF.

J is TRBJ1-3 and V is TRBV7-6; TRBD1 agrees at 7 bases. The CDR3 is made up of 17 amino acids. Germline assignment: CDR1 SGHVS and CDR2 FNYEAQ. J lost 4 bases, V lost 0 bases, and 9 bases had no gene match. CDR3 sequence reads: CASSLAGPTGFGNTIYF. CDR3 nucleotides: TGTGCCAGCAGCTTAGCGGGACCGACAGGGTTCGGAAACACCATATATTTT.